This paragraph covers one T cell receptor (beta chain) sequence. Germline V gene lookup returns CDR1 SGHTA and CDR2 FQGNSA. Trimming took 5 bases from V and 3 from J, leaving 13 bases between them. The CDR3 runs to 14 residues. The sample originates from a study of shared clonotypes between healthy human individuals. DNA at roughly 0.2 ug, roughly 30,000 T cell genomes, went into sorted-subset replicate PCRs. Only in-frame clones appear in the TCRdb table, and some are missing; sequencing was by immunoSEQ multiplex PCR. This repertoire shows some 2 million clones, 85% to 95% found once; its top ten account for 0.1% to 0.15%.

The V and J genes are TRBV7-2 and TRBJ2-5; a possible D gene is TRBD1 (5 bases). Sequencing used naive CD4+ T cells sorted from blood. Subset described: CD45RA+ positively selected. This TCR was sampled from a man aged 18 to 30 in good health. DNA of the CDR3: TGTGCCAGCAGCGCAGGGATTTGGGAAGAGACCCAGTACTTC. Amino acid sequence: CASSAGIWEETQYF.